Listed here are 18 T cell receptor beta chains from one sample, sequenced in a study of blood T cells in healthy people across ages. Using a J-beta primer mix together with a sample-barcoded 5' primer, a second PCR was run for 7 to 11 cycles. Using its own MiXCR run on the 5' RACE reads, TCRdb lists one record per CDR3 protein. Among 1.5 million to 1.8 million distinct CDR3 sequences listed, roughly 43% were seen once. Sequenced sample: blood. The receptors shown here come from a woman younger than 35 in good health.

V and J are TRBV10-3 and TRBJ2-1; D may correspond to TRBD1 or TRBD2 (5 bases each). From germline, CDR1 is ENHRY and CDR2 SYGVKD. The germline V and J ends were trimmed by 0 bases and 4 bases, with 13 bases remaining between them. CDR3 length equals 16 residues. CDR3 residues: CAISESGTVLYNEQFF. For the CDR3, the DNA is TGTGCCATCAGTGAGTCCGGGACGGTGTTATACAATGAGCAGTTCTTC.

This chain joins TRBV20-1 and TRBJ2-5; 10 bases are shared with TRBD2. The last part of the DNA fits TRBJ2-7 better; the J call may be wrong. There are 15 residues in the CDR3. The germline V gene has CDR1 DFQATT and CDR2 SNEGSKA (reference sequence). CDR3 sequence (DNA): TGCAGTGCTAGAGATTGGCTAGCGGGAGCCTACGAGCAGTACTTC. Amino acid sequence: CSARDWLAGAYEQYF.

The chain joins TRBV12-3 or TRBV12-4 to TRBJ2-2; D unclear. The CDR3 is 14 amino acids. Trimming stripped 4 bases from V and 6 bases from J, with 12 bases between. CDR3 nucleotides: TGTGCCAGCAGTTGGAGTGGTTTGGCCGGGGAGCTGTTTTTT. Translating it yields CASSWSGLAGELFF.

This clonotype was seen a few times. V is TRBV14 and J is TRBJ1-6; 7 positions match TRBD1. CDR1 and CDR2 from the germline V gene are SGHDN and FVKESK. The CDR3 length is 16 residues. The junction had 4 bases not matched to a gene; V was cut back by 0 bases and J by 5 bases. CDR3 DNA: TGTGCCAGCAGCCAAGAGGAGGGGACAGATAATTCACCCCTCCACTTT. This translates into CASSQEEGTDNSPLHF. The whole variable domain, remainder taken from reference TRBV14 and TRBJ1-6, is EAGVTQFPSHSVIEKGQTVTLRCDPISGHDNLYWYRRVMGKEIKFLLHFVKESKQDESGMPNNRFLAERTGGTYSTLKVQPAELEDSGVYFCASSQEEGTDNSPLHFGNGTRLTVT.

Only a few counts were recorded for this clonotype. The rearrangement links TRBV5-1 to TRBJ2-1, with 10 bases lining up with TRBD2. Trimming removed 0 bases from V and 7 bases from J; junction bases left unmatched: 13. The CDR3 covers 18 residues. The germline V gene encodes CDR1 SGHRS and CDR2 YFSETQ. CDR3 in amino acids: CASSLGVLAGHIRNEQFF. CDR3 sequence (DNA): TGCGCCAGCAGCTTGGGGGTACTAGCGGGACATATTAGAAATGAGCAGTTCTTC. Supplemented by reference TRBV5-1 and TRBJ2-1, the full variable domain reads KAGVTQTPRYLIKTRGQQVTLSCSPISGHRSVSWYQQTPGQGLQFLFEYFSETQRNKGNFPGRFSGRQFSNSRSEMNVSTLELGDSALYLCASSLGVLAGHIRNEQFFGPGTRLTVL.

About this clonotype: Mismatch with germline at one junction end may stem from a read error. V is TRBV3-1 and J is TRBJ1-2; TRBD1 agrees at 7 bases. Germline CDR1 and CDR2: LGHDT and YNNKEL (reference sequence). This CDR3 spans 13 amino acids. Here the CDR3 DNA reads TGTGCAAGCAGCTACGACAGGGAGTATGGCTACACCTTC. Translated, it gives CASSYDREYGYTF. Full variable domain (outside the CDR3, taken from reference TRBV3-1 and TRBJ1-2): DTAVSQTPKYLVTQMGNDKSIKCEQNLGHDTMYWYKQDSKKFLKIMFSYNNKELIINETVPNRFSPKSPDKAHLNLHINSLELGDSAVYFCASSYDREYGYTFGSGTRLTVV.

This chain uses TRBV12-3 or TRBV12-4 with TRBJ1-2; 11 bases line up with TRBD1. The CDR3 has 16 residues. J gave up 5 bases and V 6 bases, and 11 bases lay outside the gene matches. This chain's CDR3 is CASRLYPGQGGYGYTF. CDR3 nucleotides: TGTGCCAGCAGGCTCTATCCGGGACAGGGGGGGTATGGCTACACCTTC.

This sequence joins TRBV28 and TRBJ1-4; 7 bases align to TRBD1. With 2 bases clipped from V and 7 bases from J, the junction kept 7 bases outside the gene matches. Germline loops: CDR1 MDHEN, CDR2 SYDVKM. The CDR3 spans 15 residues. CDR3 loop: CASSLPTGFSEKLFF. In DNA, the CDR3 is TGTGCCAGCAGTTTACCGACAGGGTTTTCTGAAAAACTGTTTTTT.

This clonotype was counted between two and nine times. V is TRBV9 and J is TRBJ1-2; D not resolved. V was clipped by 7 bases and J by 0 bases, with 16 bases between them. Germline CDR1 is SGDLS and CDR2 is YYNGEE. CDR3 size: 15 residues. This CDR3 is CASSGGYTSNYGYTF. CDR3 DNA: TGTGCCAGCTCAGGAGGTTACACTTCTAACTATGGCTACACCTTC.

This clonotype was seen more than once but under ten times. The rearrangement links TRBV28 to TRBJ1-3, with 7 bases that match TRBD1. Germline-derived CDR1 and CDR2 are MDHEN and SYDVKM. The CDR3 spans 15 residues. After removal of 5 bases from V and 3 bases from J, the junction contained 7 bases not matched to a gene. The CDR3, as DNA: TGTGCCAGCAGTGTAGGGGGCCAACTTGGAAACACCATATATTTT. This translates into CASSVGGQLGNTIYF.

This clonotype appeared a few times. The V and J genes are TRBV27 and TRBJ2-1; 9 positions match TRBD1. The germline gives CDR1 MNHEY, CDR2 SMNVEV (reference sequence). The ends lost 4 bases at V and 3 bases at J; junction bases unmatched: 4. This CDR3 region has 15 residues. The CDR3 DNA sequence: TGTGCCAGCAGTTCCGGGACAGGGAACTACAATGAGCAGTTCTTC. The encoded protein is CASSSGTGNYNEQFF.

This clonotype was counted between two and nine times. The rearrangement uses TRBV5-5 and TRBJ2-1; a possible D gene is TRBD2 (6 bases). Germline CDR1 and CDR2: SGHKS and YYEKEE (reference sequence). The CDR3 covers 13 residues. With 7 bases removed from V and 1 base from J, the gap between germline ends came to 9 bases. Written as DNA, the CDR3 is TGTGCCAGCTTAGCGGAGTCCTACAATGAGCAGTTCTTC. It is translated as CASLAESYNEQFF.

In this sample, this clonotype turned up many times. At one boundary the junction diverges from the germline segment, which might be a read error. The chain joins TRBV5-1 to TRBJ1-4, with a tentative D call TRBD1 (5 bases). CDR1 is SGHRS, CDR2 YFSETQ, per germline. The CDR3 contains 13 residues. CDR3 in DNA: TGTGCCAGCAGCCTCGGGGGAGATGAAAAACTGTTTTTT. It specifies CASSLGGDEKLFF.

This clonotype turned up a few times. This rearrangement joins TRBV4-3 to TRBJ2-2; 9 positions match TRBD2. Germline CDR1 and CDR2: LGHNA and YSLEER. V lost 5 bases, J lost 1 base, and 2 bases stayed unmatched. There are 15 residues in the CDR3. Here the CDR3 reads CASSVTSGNTGELFF. CDR3 DNA sequence: TGCGCCAGCAGCGTGACTAGCGGGAACACCGGGGAGCTGTTTTTT.

The chain employs TRBV18 and TRBJ2-3; 9 positions match TRBD1. Germline lookup yields CDR1 KGHSH and CDR2 LQKENI. After removal of 3 bases from V and 2 bases from J, the junction contained 9 bases not matched to a gene. This CDR3 region has 17 residues. In DNA, the CDR3 is TGTGCCAGCTCACCGACCCCGGGACAGGGTACCACAGATACGCAGTATTTT. Encoded protein: CASSPTPGQGTTDTQYF.

The CDR3 nucleotides are TGCAGCGCTGGTATGGGGGGAAGTCCAACCGGGGAGCTGTTTTTT. It translates to CSAGMGGSPTGELFF. The chain has TRBV29-1 and TRBJ2-2, with D possibly being TRBD2 (6 bases). The CDR3 is made up of 15 amino acids. The ends were cut back, 7 bases at V and 5 bases at J, with 20 bases in the middle. CDR1 and CDR2 from the germline V gene are SQVTM and ANQGSEA.

V usage is TRBV4-3 and J usage is TRBJ2-1; D perhaps matches TRBD2 (5 bases). CDR1 and CDR2 from the germline V gene are LGHNA and YSLEER. CDR3 length: 17 amino acids. Trimming took 4 bases from V and 0 from J, leaving 16 bases between them. CDR3 in DNA: TGCGCCAGCAGCCCCCGGGGAGCGGCAAGCTCCTACAATGAGCAGTTCTTC. This translates into CASSPRGAASSYNEQFF.

This chain uses TRBV7-2 with TRBJ1-2; D uncertain. The CDR3 runs to 14 residues. V dropped 5 bases and J dropped 8 bases, with 18 bases sitting between them. CDR1 and CDR2 (germline): SGHTA, FQGNSA. CDR3 residues: CASSPDRRAGGYTF. The CDR3 nucleotides read TGTGCCAGCAGCCCAGATAGGAGGGCGGGAGGCTACACCTTC.